One and the same sample provided the 26 T cell receptor beta chains below, sequenced in a study of cytomegalovirus exposure and HLA in healthy donors (TCRdb year 2017). Library preparation employed the immunoSEQ multiplex PCR assay. The multiplex PCR relied on a mix of 60 forward primers for TCR Vbeta segments and 13 reverse primers for TCR Jbeta segments. This immuneACCESS table, as held by TCRdb, lists in-frame sequences with V and J called but not all clones. Of the missing ones, under half trace to an unresolved V gene in checked studies; the others have no known cause. The sample has 60,000 to 75,000 clones on record, around 61% of them singletons. The ten largest account for around 3% of the sample. The sequenced sample was PBMCs. Receptor source: a woman aged 45-60 years in good health and CMV-seronegative.

V usage is TRBV4-1 and J usage is TRBJ2-3; weak D call: TRBD2 (6 bases). Trimming stripped 1 base from V and 0 bases from J, with 14 bases between. This CDR3 is built from 17 residues. Germline lookup yields CDR1 MGHRA and CDR2 YSYEKL. CDR3 DNA: TGCGCCAGCAGCCAAGCAGCGGCTAGCGCGAGCACAGATACGCAGTATTTT. Translating it yields CASSQAAASASTDTQYF.

This sequence joins TRBV2 and TRBJ1-1; 7 nucleotides line up with TRBD1. The V gene end was trimmed by 7 bases and the J gene end by 4 bases; junction bases not matched to a gene: 3. The CDR3 is 12 amino acids. Germline V lookup: CDR1 SNHLY, CDR2 FYNNEI. Here the CDR3 DNA reads TGTGCCAGCAAAAGACAGGGCACTGAAGCTTTCTTT. It codes for CASKRQGTEAFF.

The chain employs TRBV11-2 and TRBJ2-7; a weak D match, TRBD2 (6 bases). V lost 1 base to trimming and J lost 2 bases, with 9 bases between them. The CDR3 covers 14 residues. Germline assignment: CDR1 SGHAT and CDR2 FQNNGV. CDR3 DNA: TGTGCCAGCAGCTTAGGCTGGGGGGCCTACGAGCAGTACTTC. This sequence encodes CASSLGWGAYEQYF.

V gene TRBV28 combines with J gene TRBJ1-3; D gene unclear. The germline gives CDR1 MDHEN, CDR2 SYDVKM. The CDR3 runs 14 residues. V lost 2 bases and J lost 1, with 6 bases in between. The CDR3: CASSLAVSGNTIYF. DNA for the CDR3: TGTGCCAGCAGTTTAGCAGTATCTGGAAACACCATATATTTT. The entire variable domain, with the rest obtained from reference TRBV28 and TRBJ1-3, is as follows: DVKVTQSSRYLVKRTGEKVFLECVQDMDHENMFWYRQDPGLGLRLIYFSYDVKMKEKGDIPEGYSVSREKKERFSLILESASTNQTSMYLCASSLAVSGNTIYFGEGSWLTVV.

This clone was seen a handful of times. The CDR3 is CASQETGVSETQYF. CDR3 nucleotides: TGTGCCAGCCAGGAGACAGGGGTGTCAGAGACCCAGTACTTC. The chain joins TRBV6-5 to TRBJ2-5, with TRBD1 matching 8 bases. CDR1 and CDR2 (germline): MNHEY, SVGAGI. The CDR3 runs 14 residues. Germline trimming cut 8 bases from V and 4 bases from J; bases unmatched to any gene: 9.

As regards this clone: The sample has other DNA sequences that encode this CDR3 too. The genes are TRBV7-2 and TRBJ2-2, with TRBD2 as a possible D gene (7 bases). The CDR3 has 14 amino acids. V lost 2 bases to trimming and J lost 4 bases, with 8 bases between them. The germline gives CDR1 SGHTA, CDR2 FQGNSA. Written as DNA, the CDR3 is TGTGCCAGCAGCTTAAGGGGGGGCACCGGGGAGCTGTTTTTT. Its translation: CASSLRGGTGELFF. Filled out from reference TRBV7-2 and TRBJ2-2, the complete variable domain reads GAGVSQSPSNKVTEKGKDVELRCDPISGHTALYWYRQSLGQGLEFLIYFQGNSAPDKSGLPSDRFSAERTGGSVSTLTIQRTQQEDSAVYLCASSLRGGTGELFFGEGSRLTVL.

This chain links TRBV27 with TRBJ2-7; D is possibly TRBD1 (5 bases). This CDR3 spans 13 amino acids. Germline loops: CDR1 MNHEY, CDR2 SMNVEV (reference sequence). V was trimmed by 7 bases and J by 1 base, leaving 11 bases between them. The CDR3 reads CASIRVSSYEQYF. The CDR3 DNA reads TGTGCCAGCATCAGGGTGTCGTCCTACGAGCAGTACTTC.

This clone was detected a few times. The V call is TRBV4-3, the J call TRBJ2-3; no reliable D call. The CDR3 runs to 13 residues. The germline CDR1 and CDR2 sequences are LGHNA and YSLEER. V dropped 5 bases and J dropped 6 bases, with 12 bases sitting between them. CDR3: CASSLQIRDTQYF. In DNA form, the CDR3 reads TGCGCCAGCAGCTTACAGATCCGGGATACGCAGTATTTT.

This clone came up many times. V is TRBV28 and J is TRBJ2-7, with 11 bases fitting TRBD2. V gave up 1 base and J gave up 7 bases; unmatched junction bases: 6. Germline V gives CDR1 MDHEN, CDR2 SYDVKM. This CDR3 is 15 amino acids long. The CDR3 loop reads CASSLLASGRREQYF. The DNA of the CDR3 is TGTGCCAGCAGTTTATTGGCTAGCGGGAGGCGTGAGCAGTACTTC. The whole variable domain, remainder taken from reference TRBV28 and TRBJ2-7, is DVKVTQSSRYLVKRTGEKVFLECVQDMDHENMFWYRQDPGLGLRLIYFSYDVKMKEKGDIPEGYSVSREKKERFSLILESASTNQTSMYLCASSLLASGRREQYFGPGTRLTVT.

This clone showed up just once. The chain uses TRBV5-6 and TRBJ2-7; TRBD2 is a possible D gene (5 bases). Germline lookup yields CDR1 SGHDT and CDR2 YYEEEE. The germline V and J ends were trimmed by 2 bases and 2 bases, with 11 bases remaining between them. The CDR3 runs 14 residues. This chain's CDR3 is CASSFTRDTYEQYF. CDR3 in DNA: TGTGCCAGCAGCTTTACGAGGGATACCTACGAGCAGTACTTC.

The V call is TRBV5-1, the J call TRBJ1-1; TRBD1 might be the D (5 bases). Germline values: CDR1 SGHRS, CDR2 YFSETQ. The CDR3 has 15 amino acids. V lost 0 bases to trimming and J lost 5 bases, with 14 bases between them. Written as DNA, the CDR3 is TGCGCCAGCAGCTTGGAAGGGGCGCTTGGGACTGAAGCTTTCTTT. Its protein product is CASSLEGALGTEAFF.

The V gene is TRBV2, the J gene TRBJ1-2, with D possibly matching TRBD1 (6 bases). Trimming cost V 8 bases and J 4 bases, with 20 bases left between them. CDR3 length equals 15 residues. CDR1 SNHLY and CDR2 FYNNEI come from the germline V gene. The CDR3: CASFIGGGNGYGYTF. The CDR3 coding sequence is TGTGCCAGCTTCATAGGGGGGGGGAATGGCTATGGCTACACCTTC.

The chain links TRBV28 to TRBJ2-7; TRBD1 aligns across 7 bases. V gave up 10 bases and J gave up 2 bases; unmatched junction bases: 8. In germline, CDR1 is MDHEN, CDR2 SYDVKM. The CDR3 extends over 13 amino acids. The CDR3 nucleotides read TGTGCCACAATGGACAGGATCACCTACGAGCAGTACTTC. Translating gives CATMDRITYEQYF. Combining the CDR3 with reference TRBV28 and TRBJ2-7 gives the whole variable domain DVKVTQSSRYLVKRTGEKVFLECVQDMDHENMFWYRQDPGLGLRLIYFSYDVKMKEKGDIPEGYSVSREKKERFSLILESASTNQTSMYLCATMDRITYEQYFGPGTRLTVT.

This clone was picked up a small number of times. The V call is TRBV10-3, the J call TRBJ1-1; the D is unclear. V lost 7 bases and J lost 1, with 10 bases in between. Germline V lookup: CDR1 ENHRY, CDR2 SYGVKD. The CDR3 runs 13 residues. The CDR3 coding sequence is TGTGCCATCACCAGACACCAGAACACTGAAGCTTTCTTT. Its translation: CAITRHQNTEAFF.

V is TRBV5-5 and J is TRBJ1-5, with 8 bases matching TRBD1. The CDR3 covers 14 residues. The ends lost 4 bases at V and 11 bases at J; junction bases unmatched: 11. The germline V gene encodes CDR1 SGHKS and CDR2 YYEKEE (reference sequence). CDR3 sequence reads: CASSPDRVYRAQHF. As DNA, the CDR3 is TGTGCCAGCAGCCCGGACAGGGTATACCGGGCCCAGCATTTT.

This chain joins TRBV6-4 and TRBJ1-1; D might be TRBD1 (6 bases). The CDR3 loop spans 13 amino acids. CDR1 and CDR2 from the germline V gene are MRHNA and SNTAGT. Trimming stripped 5 bases from V and 5 bases from J, with 12 bases between. The CDR3 loop reads CASSPGERTEAFF. As DNA, the CDR3 is TGTGCCAGCAGTCCAGGGGAAAGAACTGAAGCTTTCTTT.

The chain joins TRBV7-2 to TRBJ2-4; D call uncertain. The CDR3 sequence is 14 residues long. V lost 5 bases and J lost 0, with 8 bases in between. Germline assignment: CDR1 SGHTA and CDR2 FQGNSA. The CDR3 loop is CASSQWLAKNIQYF. CDR3 nucleotide sequence: TGTGCCAGCAGCCAGTGGCTAGCCAAAAACATTCAGTACTTC.

This chain joins TRBV5-1 and TRBJ2-5; TRBD1 aligns across 10 bases. The V and J ends lost 4 bases and 8 bases, in that order; junction bases with no gene match: 8. The CDR3 is 14 residues long. Germline CDR1 SGHRS, CDR2 YFSETQ. The CDR3 nucleotides are TGCGCCAGCAGCCTGGGGACAGGGGAGGACACCCAGTACTTC. Translation: CASSLGTGEDTQYF. The whole variable domain, remainder taken from reference TRBV5-1 and TRBJ2-5, is KAGVTQTPRYLIKTRGQQVTLSCSPISGHRSVSWYQQTPGQGLQFLFEYFSETQRNKGNFPGRFSGRQFSNSRSEMNVSTLELGDSALYLCASSLGTGEDTQYFGPGTRLLVL.

J is TRBJ2-2 and V is TRBV25-1, with 9 bases fitting TRBD2. Germline V gives CDR1 MGHDK, CDR2 SYGVNS. Trimming at V came to 4 bases and at J to 5 bases, leaving 8 bases not matched to a gene. This CDR3 is 16 amino acids long. CDR3 nucleotide sequence: TGTGCCAGCAGTGGATATAGCGGGAGCCGGACCGGGGAGCTGTTTTTT. Its protein product is CASSGYSGSRTGELFF.

The rearrangement joins TRBV7-2 to TRBJ2-7; D is perhaps TRBD1 (6 bases). The V gene lost 4 bases and the J gene lost 6 bases, with 13 bases spanning the gap. This CDR3 contains 13 residues. In germline, CDR1 is SGHTA, CDR2 FQGNSA. CDR3 sequence reads: CASSSQPRGEQYF. DNA of the CDR3: TGTGCCAGCAGCTCCCAGCCCAGGGGCGAGCAGTACTTC.

The chain recombines TRBV5-1 with TRBJ2-1, with 8 bases lining up with TRBD2. The CDR3 is 17 amino acids. Germline V gives CDR1 SGHRS, CDR2 YFSETQ. The V segment lost 0 bases and the J segment 7 bases; nucleotides outside the gene matches: 12. CDR3 residues: CASSLEPPGLGGNEQFF. Here the CDR3 DNA reads TGCGCCAGCAGCTTGGAACCACCGGGACTAGGGGGGAATGAGCAGTTCTTC.

This clone was seen a few times. CDR3 sequence reads: CASRDRIYTGELFF. In nucleotides, the CDR3 is TGTGCCAGCAGGGACAGGATATACACCGGGGAGCTGTTTTTT. The chain joins TRBV2 to TRBJ2-2; 7 bases align to TRBD1. The CDR3 sequence is 14 residues long. CDR1 and CDR2 from the germline V gene are SNHLY and FYNNEI. V gave up 6 bases and J gave up 3 bases; unmatched junction bases: 4.

The V gene is TRBV7-2, the J gene TRBJ1-3; 7 nucleotides line up with TRBD1. Germline CDR1 reads SGHTA; CDR2 reads FQGNSA. There are 14 residues in the CDR3. V trimming: 5 bases; J trimming: 2 bases; junction bases outside the gene matches: 3. The CDR3 DNA is TGTGCCAGCAGCAGACAGGGCGCTGGAAACACCATATATTTT. Encoded protein: CASSRQGAGNTIYF.

As concerns this clone: Other nucleotide sequences in the sample specify the same CDR3. J is TRBJ1-1 and V is TRBV5-1; TRBD1 aligns across 8 bases. Germline V gene lookup returns CDR1 SGHRS and CDR2 YFSETQ. The CDR3 extends over 14 amino acids. V lost 5 bases to trimming and J lost 1 base; unmatched junction nucleotides: 4. CDR3 sequence (DNA): TGCGCCAGCAGTCCGGACAGGGCGAACACTGAAGCTTTCTTT. Protein product: CASSPDRANTEAFF. Drawing the rest from reference TRBV5-1 and TRBJ1-1, the complete variable domain is KAGVTQTPRYLIKTRGQQVTLSCSPISGHRSVSWYQQTPGQGLQFLFEYFSETQRNKGNFPGRFSGRQFSNSRSEMNVSTLELGDSALYLCASSPDRANTEAFFGQGTRLTVV.

There are a few counts of this clone. The V and J genes are TRBV7-9 and TRBJ2-3, with 8 bases matching TRBD2. The CDR3 length is 15 residues. V trimming: 0 bases; J trimming: 6 bases; junction bases outside the gene matches: 5. Germline V gene lookup returns CDR1 SEHNR and CDR2 FQNEAQ (reference sequence). For the CDR3, the DNA is TGTGCCAGCAGCTTAGCGGTCCTAGCGGGTGATACGCAGTATTTT. Protein: CASSLAVLAGDTQYF.

V usage is TRBV6-6 and J usage is TRBJ1-4; maybe TRBD1 (6 bases). Germline V gives CDR1 MNHNY, CDR2 SVGAGI (reference sequence). Trimming removed 4 bases from V and 7 bases from J, with 10 bases in between. The CDR3 spans 13 residues. CDR3 coding DNA: TGTGCCAGCAGTTCCAGGGGAAGTGAAAAACTGTTTTTT. Encoded protein: CASSSRGSEKLFF.